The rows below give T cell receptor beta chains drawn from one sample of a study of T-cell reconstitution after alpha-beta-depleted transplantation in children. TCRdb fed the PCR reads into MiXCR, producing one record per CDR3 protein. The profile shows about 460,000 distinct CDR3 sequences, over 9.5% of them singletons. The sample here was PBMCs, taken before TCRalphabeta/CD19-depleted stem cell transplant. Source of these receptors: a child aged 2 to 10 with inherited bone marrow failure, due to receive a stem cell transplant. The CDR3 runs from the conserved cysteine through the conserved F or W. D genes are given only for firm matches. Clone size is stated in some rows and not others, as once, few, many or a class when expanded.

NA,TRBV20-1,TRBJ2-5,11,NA,TGCAGTGCCCCGATTGGGGAGACCCAGTACTTC,CSAPIGETQYF
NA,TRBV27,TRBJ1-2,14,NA,TGTGCCAGCAGTCCCCTCACACTCAACTATGGCTACACCTTC,CASSPLTLNYGYTF
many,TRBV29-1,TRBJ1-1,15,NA,TGCAGCGTTGAGGATGACGGGGAGGGGAACACTGAAGCTTTCTTT,CSVEDDGEGNTEAFF
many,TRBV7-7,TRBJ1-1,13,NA,TGTGCCAGCAGCCCAGGACAGCTCACTGAAGCTTTCTTT,CASSPGQLTEAFF
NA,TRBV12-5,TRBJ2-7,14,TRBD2,TGTGCTAGTGGTCCTACTAGCGGGAGCTACGAGCAGTACTTC,CASGPTSGSYEQYF
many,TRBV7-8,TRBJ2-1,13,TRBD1,TGTGCCAGCAGCCCGGACAGGGCTGTTGAGCAGTTCTTC,CASSPDRAVEQFF
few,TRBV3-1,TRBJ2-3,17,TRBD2,TGTGCCAGCAGCCAAGAGACTAGCGGGCGTCCTGGAGATACGCAGTATTTT,CASSQETSGRPGDTQYF
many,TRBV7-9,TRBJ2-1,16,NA,TGTGCCAGCAGCTTCCCCCCCTTAGCGGTAAACAATGAGCAGTTCTTC,CASSFPPLAVNNEQFF
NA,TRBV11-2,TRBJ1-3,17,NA,TGTGCCAGCAGCTTAGGAACAGGGCCCATCTCTGGAAACAACATATATTTT,CASSLGTGPISGNNIYF
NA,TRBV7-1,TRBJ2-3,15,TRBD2,TGTGCCAGCAGGCCCAGGGTGGGGGGGAAAGATACGCAGTATTTT,CASRPRVGGKDTQYF
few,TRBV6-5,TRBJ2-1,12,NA,TGTGCCAGCGGGAGGCCGGGGAATGAGCAGTTCTTC,CASGRPGNEQFF
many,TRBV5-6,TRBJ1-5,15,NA,TGTGCCAGCAGCTTGAGACAGACTCCCCTTCAGCCCCAGCATTTT,CASSLRQTPLQPQHF
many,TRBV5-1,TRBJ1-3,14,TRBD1,TGCGCCAGCAGCGTGACAGGGACTGGAAACACCATATATTTT,CASSVTGTGNTIYF
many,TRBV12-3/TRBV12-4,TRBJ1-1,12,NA,TGTGCCAGCGGGCGGGAGCTCCTTCAAGCTTTCTTT,CASGRELLQAFF
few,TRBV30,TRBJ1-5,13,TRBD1,TGTGCCTGGAGTGGACAGGGGGGTCAGCCCCAGCATTTT,CAWSGQGGQPQHF
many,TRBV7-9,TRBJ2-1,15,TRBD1,TGTGCCAGCAGCTTAGCTAGGCAGGGGGCCGATGAGCAGTTCTTC,CASSLARQGADEQFF